This TCR beta chain was obtained from a study of blood T cell repertoires in COVID-19. The wider study: PBMCs, B-cell-depleted T cells, or T cells were the source of the cDNA or gDNA that made up the material.

The CDR3 sequence is 12 residues long. The germline V and J ends were trimmed by 6 bases and 0 bases, with 6 bases remaining between them. The table came from immunoSEQ multiplex PCR; TCRdb's copy has only in-frame clones and leaves some out. The sample has about 370,000 clones; around 87% are singletons. Material for sequencing was peripheral blood. The V call is TRBV12-3 or TRBV12-4, the J call TRBJ2-7, with D possibly TRBD2 on 5 matching bases. This receptor was obtained from a young woman with COVID-19, enrolled during active disease. In nucleotides, the CDR3 is TGTGCCAGCAGGACTATCTCCTACGAGCAGTACTTC. This gives the protein CASRTISYEQYF.